This T cell receptor (beta chain) was recorded in a study of lymphopenia after photon versus proton radiotherapy. Turning to this clone: Its antigen is still unknown.

Some clones are missing from TCRdb's copy, which holds only in-frame ones; the method was immunoSEQ multiplex PCR. In the table there are tens of thousands of clones, around 90% of which are singletons. Germline assignment: CDR1 SGHRS and CDR2 YFSETQ. Germline trimming cut 4 bases from V and 2 bases from J; bases unmatched to any gene: 6. The CDR3 consists of 15 residues. Findings and caveats of the study: After lymphocyte nadir, photon-treated repertoires showed oligoclonal expansion, especially CD8+ Temra. Proton therapy kept repertoires fairly stable, unlike photons, which gained effector/memory cells. Authors raise, but do not show, better survival with proton therapy.

The sequence came from a woman aged 70-85 years with pancreatic cancer. The input for sequencing was peripheral blood, taken from a patient treated with photon-based radiotherapy. V is TRBV5-1 and J is TRBJ2-1, with 7 bases matching TRBD1. The CDR3 sequence: CASSLDRAAYNEQFF. The CDR3 DNA reads as TGCGCCAGCAGCCTAGACAGGGCCGCCTACAATGAGCAGTTCTTC.